The 10 T cell receptor beta chains given below trace back to one sample, sequenced in a study of blood T cells in healthy people across ages. A second roughly 6 to 12 cycle PCR used barcoded and J-beta primers. MiXCR was run by TCRdb on the 5' RACE reads, yielding one entry per CDR3 protein. The table lists some 880,000 distinct CDR3 sequences, around 36% of them singletons, with 10% to 15% in the top ten. Sequencing was done on a sample of blood. The receptors were sampled from a man younger than 30 in good health.

The chain links TRBV7-2 to TRBJ2-7; 7 bases agree with TRBD2. The CDR3 is 16 amino acids. The trim removed 2 bases at V and 2 bases at J, leaving 9 bases unmatched. Germline-derived CDR1 and CDR2 are SGHTA and FQGNSA. CDR3: CASSLSTSGAAYEQYF. CDR3 DNA: TGTGCCAGCAGCTTATCTACCAGCGGGGCCGCCTACGAGCAGTACTTC.

In its sample, this clonotype was seen many times. This rearrangement joins TRBV20-1 to TRBJ2-3; no firm D call. This CDR3 contains 11 residues. Trimming pared 4 bases from V and 7 bases from J, leaving 9 bases between. From germline, CDR1 is DFQATT and CDR2 SNEGSKA (reference sequence). The CDR3 DNA sequence: TGCAGTGCTAAGGCTGAACATACGCAGTATTTT. It specifies CSAKAEHTQYF.

The rearrangement links TRBV20-1 to TRBJ1-1; D uncertain. Trimming took 4 bases from V and 0 from J, leaving 9 bases between them. Germline V gene lookup returns CDR1 DFQATT and CDR2 SNEGSKA (reference sequence). The CDR3 contains 13 residues. The CDR3 bases are TGCAGTGCTAAGGAGGATTTGAACACTGAAGCTTTCTTT. Residues: CSAKEDLNTEAFF.

This clonotype has only a few counts. The CDR3 protein is CSARPLAGQETQYF. CDR3 DNA sequence: TGCAGTGCTAGACCCCTAGCGGGCCAAGAGACCCAGTACTTC. J is TRBJ2-5 and V is TRBV20-1; 8 nucleotides agree with TRBD2. Germline CDR1 DFQATT, CDR2 SNEGSKA (reference sequence). The V gene end was trimmed by 2 bases and the J gene end by 1 base; junction bases not matched to a gene: 3. CDR3 length: 14 residues.

In its sample, this clonotype was seen a few times. The rearrangement links TRBV20-1 to TRBJ2-1; tentative D call: TRBD2 (6 bases). Trimming took 5 bases from V and 14 from J, leaving 19 bases between them. Germline values: CDR1 DFQATT, CDR2 SNEGSKA (reference sequence). CDR3 length equals 12 residues. The chain's CDR3 is CSAPGTRGGEFF. DNA of the CDR3: TGCAGTGCTCCCGGGACCCGGGGCGGGGAGTTCTTC.

The chain combines TRBV5-6 with TRBJ2-1, with D hard to call. The CDR3 totals 17 residues. Trimming stripped 7 bases from V and 0 bases from J, with 20 bases between. Germline V CDR1 and CDR2: SGHDT, YYEEEE. The CDR3 protein is CASSPTPRLASYNEQFF. The CDR3 DNA reads as TGTGCCAGCTCGCCGACCCCCAGACTTGCCTCCTACAATGAGCAGTTCTTC.

This clonotype came up a few times. V and J are TRBV5-1 and TRBJ2-1, with D perhaps given as TRBD1 or TRBD2 (5 bases each). The DNA end lines up better with TRBJ2-7; the J call may be wrong. The CDR3 loop spans 17 amino acids. The germline CDR1 and CDR2 sequences are SGHRS and YFSETQ. The chain's CDR3 is CASSLGVGRNSYNEQYF. DNA of the CDR3: TGCGCCAGCAGCCTGGGGGTAGGACGGAACTCCTACAATGAGCAGTACTTC.

The rearrangement links TRBV27 to TRBJ2-3, with D maybe TRBD1 (5 bases). The CDR3 is made up of 16 amino acids. Per germline, CDR1 MNHEY and CDR2 SMNVEV (reference sequence). Trimming stripped 4 bases from V and 0 bases from J, with 14 bases between. This CDR3 is CASSSLGRASTDTQYF. The CDR3, as DNA: TGTGCCAGCAGTTCCCTAGGCAGGGCTAGCACAGATACGCAGTATTTT.

A single count supports this clonotype. The chain carries TRBV28 and TRBJ1-2; no clear D. This CDR3 region has 16 residues. Germline values: CDR1 MDHEN, CDR2 SYDVKM. Trimming stripped 6 bases from V and 2 bases from J, with 19 bases between. The DNA for the CDR3 is TGTGCCAGCAGCCCTATATACTTCCGGGCGAACTATGGCTACACCTTC. Its protein is CASSPIYFRANYGYTF.

Regarding this clonotype: A read error may account for a junction end that differs from germline. The genes are TRBV7-9 and TRBJ2-7; TRBD2 aligns across 7 bases. Matching the DNA end better, TRBJ2-5 makes the J call doubtful. Germline V gene sequence: CDR1 SEHNR, CDR2 FQNEAQ (reference sequence). The CDR3 is 16 amino acids. CDR3 region: CPSSAILAPFRETQYF. The DNA of the CDR3 is TGTCCCAGCAGCGCCATACTAGCGCCCTTCAGGGAGACCCAGTACTTC.